This T cell receptor beta chain appears in the sequencing data of a study of cytotoxic CD8 clonotypes in ibrutinib-treated CLL. Study context: Response sampling came at median about a year of treatment, ranging about 6 to 36 months.

Findings and caveats of the study: Public clonotypes were uncommon and contracted or stayed stable on treatment. Sustained-remission and progressing patients had unequal sampling times. Clonality climbed at ibrutinib response, then dropped toward baseline at progression.

Germline-derived CDR1 and CDR2 are LNHDA and SQIVND (reference sequence). Germline trimming cut 9 bases from V and 2 bases from J; bases unmatched to any gene: 6. This CDR3 contains 14 residues. The protocol was immunoSEQ multiplex PCR, while the TCRdb copy is restricted to in-frame clones and leaves out a portion. The sample contains tens of thousands of clones, over 60% of which appear only once. This clone was recorded once. Antigen: not known. The receptor was derived from a human donor with chronic lymphocytic leukemia. This material consisted of PBMCs, taken after 12 months of ibrutinib treatment. The V gene is TRBV19, the J gene TRBJ2-1; the match to TRBD2 covers 8 bases. CDR3 in amino acids: CARARLATYNEQFF. In DNA form, the CDR3 reads TGTGCCAGAGCGAGACTAGCGACCTACAATGAGCAGTTCTTC.